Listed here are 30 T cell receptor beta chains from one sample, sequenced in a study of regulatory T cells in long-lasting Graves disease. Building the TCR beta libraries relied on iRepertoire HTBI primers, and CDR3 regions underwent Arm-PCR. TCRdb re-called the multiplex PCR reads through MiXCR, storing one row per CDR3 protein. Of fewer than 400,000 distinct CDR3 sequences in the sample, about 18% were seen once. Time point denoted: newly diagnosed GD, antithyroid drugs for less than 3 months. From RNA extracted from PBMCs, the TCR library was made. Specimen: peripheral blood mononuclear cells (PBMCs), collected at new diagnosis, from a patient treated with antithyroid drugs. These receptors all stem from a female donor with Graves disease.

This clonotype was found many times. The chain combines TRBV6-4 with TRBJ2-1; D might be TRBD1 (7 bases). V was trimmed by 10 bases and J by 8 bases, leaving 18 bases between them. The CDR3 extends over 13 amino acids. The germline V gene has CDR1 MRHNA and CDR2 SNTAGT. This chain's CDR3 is CATRGQGGDEQFF. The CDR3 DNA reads TGTGCCACCCGTGGGCAGGGGGGCGATGAGCAGTTCTTC.

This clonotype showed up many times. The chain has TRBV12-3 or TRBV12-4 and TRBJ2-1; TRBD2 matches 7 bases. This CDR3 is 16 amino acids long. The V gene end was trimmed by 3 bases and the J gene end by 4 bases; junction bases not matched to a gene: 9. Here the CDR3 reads CASSFEAGDPYNEQFF. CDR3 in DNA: TGTGCCAGCAGTTTTGAGGCGGGAGATCCTTACAATGAGCAGTTCTTC.

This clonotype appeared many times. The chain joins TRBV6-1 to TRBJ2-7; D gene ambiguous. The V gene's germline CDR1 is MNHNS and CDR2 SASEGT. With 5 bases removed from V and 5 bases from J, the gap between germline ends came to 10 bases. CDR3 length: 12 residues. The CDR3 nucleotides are TGTGCCAGCAGTCGCCTTTTCGACGAGCAGTACTTC. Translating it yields CASSRLFDEQYF.

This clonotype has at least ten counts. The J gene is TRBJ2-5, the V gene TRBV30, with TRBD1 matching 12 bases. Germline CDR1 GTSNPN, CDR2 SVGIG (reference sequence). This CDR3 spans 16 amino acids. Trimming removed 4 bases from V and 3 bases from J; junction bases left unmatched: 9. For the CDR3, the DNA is TGTGCCTGGAAGAAACCCGGGACAGGGGGCGAAGAGACCCAGTACTTC. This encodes CAWKKPGTGGEETQYF.

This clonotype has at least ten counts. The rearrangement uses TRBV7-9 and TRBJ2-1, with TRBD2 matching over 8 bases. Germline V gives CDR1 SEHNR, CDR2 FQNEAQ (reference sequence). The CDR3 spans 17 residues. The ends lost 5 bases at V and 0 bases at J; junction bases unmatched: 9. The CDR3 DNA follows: TGTGCCAGCAGCCCTTCACTAGCGGCTAGCTCCTACAATGAGCAGTTCTTC. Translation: CASSPSLAASSYNEQFF.

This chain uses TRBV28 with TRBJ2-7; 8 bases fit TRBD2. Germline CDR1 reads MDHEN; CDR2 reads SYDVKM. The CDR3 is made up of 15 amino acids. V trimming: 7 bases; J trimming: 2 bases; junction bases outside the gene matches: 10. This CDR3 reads CASNYKGLAAYEQYF. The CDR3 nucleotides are TGTGCCAGCAATTATAAAGGACTAGCTGCCTACGAGCAGTACTTC.

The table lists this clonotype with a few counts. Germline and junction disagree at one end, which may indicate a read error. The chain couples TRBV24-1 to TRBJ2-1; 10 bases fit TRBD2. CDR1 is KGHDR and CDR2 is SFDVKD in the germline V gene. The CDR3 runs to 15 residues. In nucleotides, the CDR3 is TGTGCCGCCAGTGACCCTAGCGGGAGAGGTAATGAGCAGTTCTTC. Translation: CAASDPSGRGNEQFF.

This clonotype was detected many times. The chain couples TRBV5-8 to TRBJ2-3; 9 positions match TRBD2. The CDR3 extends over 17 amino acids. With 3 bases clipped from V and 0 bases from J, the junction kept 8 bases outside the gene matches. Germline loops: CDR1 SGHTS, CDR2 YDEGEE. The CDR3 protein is CASSYMGLAGSTDTQYF. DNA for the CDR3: TGTGCCAGCAGCTATATGGGGCTAGCGGGAAGCACAGATACGCAGTATTTT. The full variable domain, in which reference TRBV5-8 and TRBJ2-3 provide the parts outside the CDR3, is EAGVTQSPTHLIKTRGQQATLRCSPISGHTSVYWYQQALGLGLQFLLWYDEGEERNRGNFPPRFSGRQFPNYSSELNVNALELEDSALYLCASSYMGLAGSTDTQYFGPGTRLTVL.

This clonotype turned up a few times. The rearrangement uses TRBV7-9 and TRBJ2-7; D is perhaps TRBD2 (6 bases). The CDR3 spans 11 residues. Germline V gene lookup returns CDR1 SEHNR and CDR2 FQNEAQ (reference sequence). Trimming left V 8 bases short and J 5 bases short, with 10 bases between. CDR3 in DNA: TGTGCCAGCTGTACGGGGGACGAGCAGTACTTC. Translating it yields CASCTGDEQYF.

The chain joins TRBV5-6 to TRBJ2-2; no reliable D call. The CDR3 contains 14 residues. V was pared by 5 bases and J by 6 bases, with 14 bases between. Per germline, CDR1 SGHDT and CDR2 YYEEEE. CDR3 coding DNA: TGTGCCAGCAGTGGCGCCAGCGAGGCCGGGGAGCTGTTTTTT. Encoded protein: CASSGASEAGELFF.

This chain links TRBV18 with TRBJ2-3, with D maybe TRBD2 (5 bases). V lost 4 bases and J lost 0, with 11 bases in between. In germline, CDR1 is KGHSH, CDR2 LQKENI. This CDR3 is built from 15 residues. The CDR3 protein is CASSLRGQSTDTQYF. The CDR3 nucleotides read TGTGCCAGCTCACTTCGAGGGCAGAGCACAGATACGCAGTATTTT.

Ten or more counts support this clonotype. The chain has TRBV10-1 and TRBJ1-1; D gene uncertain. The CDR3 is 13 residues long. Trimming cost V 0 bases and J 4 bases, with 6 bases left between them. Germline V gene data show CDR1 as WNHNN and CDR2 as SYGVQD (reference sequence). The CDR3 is CASSESGTTEAFF. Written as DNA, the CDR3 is TGCGCCAGCAGTGAGTCGGGAACCACTGAAGCTTTCTTT.

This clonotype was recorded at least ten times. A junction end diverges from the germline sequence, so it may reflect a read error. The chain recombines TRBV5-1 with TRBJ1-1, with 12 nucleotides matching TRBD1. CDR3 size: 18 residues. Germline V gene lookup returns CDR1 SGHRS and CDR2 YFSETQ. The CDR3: CASSNPTGTGGLNTEAFF. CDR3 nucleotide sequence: TGTGCCAGCAGCAACCCGACCGGGACAGGGGGCCTGAACACTGAAGCTTTCTTT.

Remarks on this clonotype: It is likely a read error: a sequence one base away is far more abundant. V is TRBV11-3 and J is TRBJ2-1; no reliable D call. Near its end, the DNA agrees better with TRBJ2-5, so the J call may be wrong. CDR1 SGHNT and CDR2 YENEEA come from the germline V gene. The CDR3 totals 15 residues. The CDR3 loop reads CASSLGGNCQETQYF. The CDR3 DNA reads TGTGCCAGCAGCTTAGGTGGTAACTGCCAAGAGACCCAGTACTTC.

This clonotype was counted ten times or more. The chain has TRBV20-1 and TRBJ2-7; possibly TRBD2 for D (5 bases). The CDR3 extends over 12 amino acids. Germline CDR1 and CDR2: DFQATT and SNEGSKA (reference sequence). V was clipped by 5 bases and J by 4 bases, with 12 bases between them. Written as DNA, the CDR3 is TGCAGTGCTTCGGAGAGGGAGTACGAGCAGTACTTC. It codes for CSASEREYEQYF.

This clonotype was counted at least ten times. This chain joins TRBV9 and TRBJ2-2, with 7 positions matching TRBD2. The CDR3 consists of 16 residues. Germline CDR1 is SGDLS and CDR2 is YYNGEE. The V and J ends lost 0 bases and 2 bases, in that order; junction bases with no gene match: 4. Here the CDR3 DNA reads TGTGCCAGCAGCGTAGTTGGGACTACCAACACCGGGGAGCTGTTTTTT. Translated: CASSVVGTTNTGELFF.

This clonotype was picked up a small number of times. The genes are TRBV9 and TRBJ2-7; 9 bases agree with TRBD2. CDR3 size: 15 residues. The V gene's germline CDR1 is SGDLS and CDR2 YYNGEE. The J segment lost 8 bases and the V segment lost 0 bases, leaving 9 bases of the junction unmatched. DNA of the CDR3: TGTGCCAGCAGCGTAGATGGGCGGGAGGGCAAGAAGCAGTACTTC. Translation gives CASSVDGREGKKQYF.

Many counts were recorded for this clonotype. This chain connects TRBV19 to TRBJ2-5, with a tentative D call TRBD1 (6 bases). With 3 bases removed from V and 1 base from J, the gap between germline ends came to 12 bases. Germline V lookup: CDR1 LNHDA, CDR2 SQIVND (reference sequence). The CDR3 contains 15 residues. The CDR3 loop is CASSIRTASQETQYF. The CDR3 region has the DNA TGTGCCAGTAGTATCCGGACAGCAAGCCAAGAGACCCAGTACTTC.

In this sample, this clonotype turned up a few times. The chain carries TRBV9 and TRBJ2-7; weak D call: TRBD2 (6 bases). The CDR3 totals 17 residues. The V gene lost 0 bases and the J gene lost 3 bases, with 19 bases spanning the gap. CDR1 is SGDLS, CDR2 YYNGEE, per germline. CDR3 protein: CASSVAGGSTPVYEQYF. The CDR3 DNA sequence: TGTGCCAGCAGCGTAGCCGGGGGATCCACACCCGTCTACGAGCAGTACTTC.

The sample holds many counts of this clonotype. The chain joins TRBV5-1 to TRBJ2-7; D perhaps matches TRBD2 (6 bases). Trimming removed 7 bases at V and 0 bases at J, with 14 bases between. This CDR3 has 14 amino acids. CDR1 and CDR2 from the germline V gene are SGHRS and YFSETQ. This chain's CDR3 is CASLRDLSSYEQYF. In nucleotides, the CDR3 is TGCGCCAGCCTCCGGGACTTAAGCTCCTACGAGCAGTACTTC.

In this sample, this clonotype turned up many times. The CDR3 protein is CAWSEDSGYTF. In DNA form, the CDR3 reads TGTGCCTGGAGTGAGGATAGCGGCTACACCTTC. The rearrangement uses TRBV30 and TRBJ1-2; D is unclear. Germline V gene data show CDR1 as GTSNPN and CDR2 as SVGIG (reference sequence). The CDR3 totals 11 residues. V was trimmed by 1 base and J by 8 bases, leaving 8 bases between them.

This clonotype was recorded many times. The CDR3, as DNA: TGTGCCAGCAGTGATGGACGGGCAAATCAGCCCCAGCATTTT. It specifies CASSDGRANQPQHF. This rearrangement joins TRBV6-1 to TRBJ1-5; D gene unclear. Trimming cost V 3 bases and J 4 bases, with 10 bases left between them. In germline, CDR1 is MNHNS, CDR2 SASEGT. This CDR3 is built from 14 residues.

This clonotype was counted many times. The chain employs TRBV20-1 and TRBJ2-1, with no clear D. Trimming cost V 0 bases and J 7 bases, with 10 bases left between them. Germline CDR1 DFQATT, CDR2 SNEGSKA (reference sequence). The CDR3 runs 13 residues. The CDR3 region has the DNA TGCAGTGCTAGAGATTCCCTCAAAAATGAGCAGTTCTTC. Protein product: CSARDSLKNEQFF.

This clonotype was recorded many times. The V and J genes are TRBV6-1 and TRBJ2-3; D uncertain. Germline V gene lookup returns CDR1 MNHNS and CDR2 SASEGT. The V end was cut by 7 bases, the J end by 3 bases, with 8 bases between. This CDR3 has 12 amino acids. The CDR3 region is CASKGITDTQYF. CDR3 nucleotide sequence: TGTGCCAGCAAGGGAATAACAGATACGCAGTATTTT.

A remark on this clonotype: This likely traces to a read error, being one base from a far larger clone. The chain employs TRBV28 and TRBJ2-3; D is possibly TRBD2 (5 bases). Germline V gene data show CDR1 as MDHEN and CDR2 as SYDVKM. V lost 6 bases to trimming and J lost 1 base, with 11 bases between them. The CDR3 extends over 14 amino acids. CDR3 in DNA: TGTGCCAGCAGCGTAATGGGAGGCACAGATACGCAGTATTTT. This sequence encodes CASSVMGGTDTQYF.

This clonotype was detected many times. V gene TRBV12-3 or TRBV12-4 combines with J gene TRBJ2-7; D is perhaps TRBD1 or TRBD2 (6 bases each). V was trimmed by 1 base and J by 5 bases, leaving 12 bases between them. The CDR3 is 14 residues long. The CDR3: CASSLGLGGDEQYF. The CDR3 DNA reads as TGTGCCAGCAGTTTAGGACTAGGGGGTGACGAGCAGTACTTC.

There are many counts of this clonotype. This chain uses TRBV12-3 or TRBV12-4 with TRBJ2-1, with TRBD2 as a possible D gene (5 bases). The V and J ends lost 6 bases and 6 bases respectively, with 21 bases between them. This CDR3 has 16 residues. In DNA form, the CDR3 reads TGTGCCAGCAGCCCCCCCCCCCCTCAAGCGGTCAATGAGCAGTTCTTC. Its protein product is CASSPPPPQAVNEQFF.

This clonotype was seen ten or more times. The CDR3 nucleotides are TGTGCCAGCAGCTCCTCTTTAGCGGGGCTAGCCAAAAACATTCAGTACTTC. Translation: CASSSSLAGLAKNIQYF. The V and J genes are TRBV7-9 and TRBJ2-4; 8 bases line up with TRBD2. The ends lost 4 bases at V and 0 bases at J; junction bases unmatched: 8. Per germline, CDR1 SEHNR and CDR2 FQNEAQ (reference sequence). The CDR3 is 17 amino acids.

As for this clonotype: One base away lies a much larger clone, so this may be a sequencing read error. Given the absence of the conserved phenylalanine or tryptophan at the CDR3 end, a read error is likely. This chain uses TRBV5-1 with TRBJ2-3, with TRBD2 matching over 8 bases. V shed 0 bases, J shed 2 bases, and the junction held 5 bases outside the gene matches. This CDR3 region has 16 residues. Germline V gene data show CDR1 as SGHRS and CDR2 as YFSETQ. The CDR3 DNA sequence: TGCGCCAGCAGCTTGGCGGGGGGGATCATCACAGATACGCAGTATCTT. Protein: CASSLAGGIITDTQYL.

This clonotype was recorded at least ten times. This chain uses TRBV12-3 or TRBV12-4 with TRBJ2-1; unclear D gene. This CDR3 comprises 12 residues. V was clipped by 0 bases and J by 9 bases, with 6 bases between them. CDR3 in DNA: TGTGCCAGCAGTTTAGCAGTAGGTGAGCAGTTCTTC. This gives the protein CASSLAVGEQFF.